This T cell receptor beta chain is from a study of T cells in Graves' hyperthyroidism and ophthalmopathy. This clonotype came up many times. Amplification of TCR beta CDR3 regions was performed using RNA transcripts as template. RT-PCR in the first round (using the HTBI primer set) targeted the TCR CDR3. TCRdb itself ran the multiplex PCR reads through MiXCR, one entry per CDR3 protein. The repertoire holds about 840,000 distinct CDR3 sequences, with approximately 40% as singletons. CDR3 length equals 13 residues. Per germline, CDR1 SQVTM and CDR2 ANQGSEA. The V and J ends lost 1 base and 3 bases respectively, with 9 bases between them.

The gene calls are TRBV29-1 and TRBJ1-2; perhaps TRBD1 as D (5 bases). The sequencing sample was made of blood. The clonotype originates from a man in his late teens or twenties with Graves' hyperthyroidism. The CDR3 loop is CSVEAGEYYGYTF. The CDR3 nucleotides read TGCAGCGTTGAAGCGGGGGAGTACTATGGCTACACCTTC. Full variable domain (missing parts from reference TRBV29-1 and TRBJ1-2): SAVISQKPSRDICQRGTSLTIQCQVDSQVTMMFWYRQQPGQSLTLIATANQGSEATYESGFVIDKFPISRPNLTFSTLTVSNMSPEDSSIYLCSVEAGEYYGYTFGSGTRLTVV.